This TCR beta chain was identified during a study of regulatory T cells in long-lasting Graves disease. With iRepertoire HTBI primers and Arm-PCR of CDR3 regions, TCR beta libraries were built. TCRdb independently ran MiXCR on the multiplex PCR reads; one entry per CDR3 protein. The sample carries 440,000 or so distinct CDR3 sequences, 15% recorded once. The ends were cut back, 5 bases at V and 2 bases at J, with 13 bases in the middle. The germline CDR1 and CDR2 sequences are SGHAT and FQNNGV. The CDR3 length is 16 residues. The time point was: newly diagnosed GD, antithyroid drugs for less than 3 months. Researchers made the TCR library from RNA that was extracted from PBMCs. As collected, the peripheral blood samples measured 7.5 to 10 milliliters each and went into EDTA tubes. In addition, the sample was reused for a study of T cells in Graves' hyperthyroidism and ophthalmopathy. That source adds: Carried out on the TCR CDR3, a first-round RT-PCR used the HTBI primer set.

Sequenced here: peripheral blood mononuclear cells (PBMCs), sampled at new diagnosis, from a patient treated with antithyroid drugs. The chain recombines TRBV11-2 with TRBJ1-6, with D possibly TRBD1 on 5 matching bases. This TCR was recovered from a woman between 25 and 40 years old with Graves disease. The CDR3 DNA sequence: TGTGCCAGCAGCAGCAGGGCTTTAGCCTATAATTCACCCCTCCACTTT. Translating gives CASSSRALAYNSPLHF.